This T cell receptor beta chain comes out of a study of T-cell memory formation after mild COVID-19. Study as a whole: The study found TCR clusters largely donor specific.

5'RACE with constant-segment primers yielded barcoded, UMI-tagged TCR alpha and TCR beta cDNA libraries. TCRdb itself ran the 5' RACE reads through MiXCR, one entry per CDR3 protein. The sample has more than 300,000 distinct CDR3 sequences, 20% to 25% seen once. Germline V gene sequence: CDR1 SGHTA, CDR2 FQGNSA. The V end was cut by 2 bases, the J end by 1 base, with 3 bases between. The CDR3 spans 13 residues. This clonotype showed up just a few times. A read error may explain this, as a much larger clone is one base away. The sequenced sample consisted of PBMCs or a T cell subset sorted from them (not recorded which). The receptor was isolated from a man between 18 and 35 years old who had mild COVID-19 (a few samples of this study predate the infection). Cell type and time point are not known. The chain joins TRBV7-2 to TRBJ1-5; D remains unclear. CDR3 sequence (DNA): TGTGCCAGCAGCTTATGGAGCAATCAGCCCCAGCATTTT. Translated: CASSLWSNQPQHF.